The 19 T cell receptor beta chains given below trace back to one sample, sequenced in a study of blood T cells in healthy people across ages. A second roughly 6 to 12 cycle PCR used barcoded and J-beta primers. One entry per CDR3 protein results from TCRdb running MiXCR on the 5' RACE reads. The table records hundreds of thousands of distinct CDR3 sequences, roughly 43% of them present only once. The source material was blood. These receptors came from a man older than 75 in good health.

The gene calls are TRBV20-1 and TRBJ2-3; D might be TRBD1 (6 bases). In germline, CDR1 is DFQATT, CDR2 SNEGSKA (reference sequence). Trimming stripped 0 bases from V and 2 bases from J, with 12 bases between. The CDR3 has 15 residues. The CDR3: CSARDVAGATDTQYF. In nucleotides, the CDR3 is TGCAGTGCTAGAGATGTGGCAGGGGCCACAGATACGCAGTATTTT.

The V call is TRBV6-2 or TRBV6-3, the J call TRBJ2-1; D is uncertain. CDR3 length: 11 residues. Deletions cut 5 bases from V and 13 bases from J, with 12 bases between. Germline CDR1 and CDR2: MNHEY and SVGEGT. CDR3 residues: CASSVQETQFF. The CDR3 nucleotides read TGTGCCAGCAGTGTACAAGAGACCCAGTTCTTC.

This chain connects TRBV20-1 to TRBJ2-6; D is perhaps TRBD1 or TRBD2 (5 bases each). This CDR3 contains 16 residues. Trimming stripped 6 bases from V and 0 bases from J, with 15 bases between. Per germline, CDR1 DFQATT and CDR2 SNEGSKA (reference sequence). The CDR3 DNA sequence: TGCAGTGCCACCCTCAGGGCGGGCTCTGGGGCCAACGTCCTGACTTTC. Protein sequence: CSATLRAGSGANVLTF.

The chain combines TRBV5-1 with TRBJ2-5; 7 bases map to TRBD1. Germline assignment: CDR1 SGHRS and CDR2 YFSETQ. J lost 3 bases, V lost 2 bases, and 7 bases had no gene match. The CDR3 sequence is 15 residues long. Here the CDR3 reads CASSLLPGTEETQYF. In DNA, the CDR3 is TGCGCCAGCAGCTTACTACCCGGGACAGAAGAGACCCAGTACTTC.

This clonotype was detected a few times. The chain couples TRBV28 to TRBJ1-1, with 8 nucleotides matching TRBD1. The germline V gene encodes CDR1 MDHEN and CDR2 SYDVKM. V trimming: 4 bases; J trimming: 0 bases; junction bases outside the gene matches: 10. The CDR3 spans 17 residues. The CDR3, as DNA: TGTGCCAGCAGTTACATTACAGGGGGTGGGATGAACACTGAAGCTTTCTTT. Amino acids: CASSYITGGGMNTEAFF.

The chain joins TRBV4-3 to TRBJ2-5; possibly TRBD1 for D (6 bases). Deletions cut 1 base from V and 11 bases from J, with 20 bases between. Germline-derived CDR1 and CDR2 are LGHNA and YSLEER. The CDR3 has 15 residues. The CDR3 DNA reads TGCGCCAGCAGCCAAGTTGCAGGGGCCTACAATGAGCAGTACTTC. It codes for CASSQVAGAYNEQYF.

With regard to this clonotype: At one end, the junction sequence differs from germline, possibly due to a read error. The CDR3 region has the DNA TGTGCCGGCAGCTCAGGACTAGCGGGATTCAATGAGCAGTACTTC. Translating it yields CAGSSGLAGFNEQYF. The genes are TRBV5-6 and TRBJ2-5; 12 nucleotides match TRBD2. This CDR3 spans 15 amino acids. Germline V CDR1 and CDR2: SGHDT, YYEEEE.

This clonotype is a singleton in its sample. The gene calls are TRBV20-1 and TRBJ2-6; possible D gene TRBD2, 6 bases. Germline values: CDR1 DFQATT, CDR2 SNEGSKA (reference sequence). V lost 0 bases and J lost 0, with 15 bases in between. The CDR3 has 18 residues. CDR3 DNA: TGCAGTGCTAGAGATATGCGGGACTGGAGCTCTGGGGCCAACGTCCTGACTTTC. It is translated as CSARDMRDWSSGANVLTF.

Only a few counts were recorded for this clonotype. This rearrangement joins TRBV7-9 to TRBJ1-4; D unclear. This CDR3 has 12 amino acids. Germline V gene data show CDR1 as SEHNR and CDR2 as FQNEAQ (reference sequence). Trimming shortened V by 6 bases and J by 8 bases, and 10 bases separated the two germline ends. The DNA for the CDR3 is TGTGCCAGCAGTCCGCAACGAGAAAAACTGTTTTTT. Translating gives CASSPQREKLFF. The full variable domain, with the rest looked up from reference TRBV7-9 and TRBJ1-4, is DTGVSQNPRHKITKRGQNVTFRCDPISEHNRLYWYRQTLGQGPEFLTYFQNEAQLEKSRLLSDRFSAERPKGSFSTLEIQRTEQGDSAMYLCASSPQREKLFFGSGTQLSVL.

The rearrangement uses TRBV2 and TRBJ2-1; maybe TRBD2 (6 bases). In germline, CDR1 is SNHLY, CDR2 FYNNEI. V lost 6 bases to trimming and J lost 9 bases, with 15 bases between them. This CDR3 is built from 13 residues. The CDR3, as DNA: TGTGCCAGCAGGGCGGGGCAAGAGGGTGAGCAGTTCTTC. This gives the protein CASRAGQEGEQFF.

This clonotype occurred once. The V call is TRBV24-1, the J call TRBJ2-1; 11 bases line up with TRBD2. This CDR3 contains 16 residues. CDR1 and CDR2 (germline): KGHDR, SFDVKD. Trimming removed 3 bases from V and 8 bases from J; junction bases left unmatched: 8. In DNA, the CDR3 is TGTGCCACCAGTGATATAGGGACTAGCGGAAACGATGAGCAGTTCTTC. Translating it yields CATSDIGTSGNDEQFF.

The chain links TRBV18 to TRBJ1-1; D gene unclear. Germline V lookup: CDR1 KGHSH, CDR2 LQKENI. The CDR3 is made up of 15 amino acids. The V end was cut by 0 bases, the J end by 2 bases, with 10 bases between. The CDR3 DNA follows: TGTGCCAGCTCACCACCCCTCCTCTCTAACACTGAAGCTTTCTTT. Protein: CASSPPLLSNTEAFF. Variable domain in full (rest from reference TRBV18 and TRBJ1-1): NAGVMQNPRHLVRRRGQEARLRCSPMKGHSHVYWYRQLPEEGLKFMVYLQKENIIDESGMPKERFSAEFPKEGPSILRIQQVVRGDSAAYFCASSPPLLSNTEAFFGQGTRLTVV.

A few counts support this clonotype. The CDR3 bases are TGTGCCAGCAGTGGGCTCGGGCAAAGCTATGGCTACACCTTC. Translated, it gives CASSGLGQSYGYTF. This rearrangement joins TRBV9 to TRBJ1-2; no definite D call. The CDR3 is 14 residues long. V shed 5 bases and J shed 4 bases, with 15 bases lying between them. CDR1 and CDR2 (germline): SGDLS, YYNGEE.

This clonotype has more than one count but fewer than ten. The rearrangement joins TRBV2 to TRBJ2-7; weak D call: TRBD2 (6 bases). This CDR3 spans 15 amino acids. The germline V and J ends were trimmed by 6 bases and 1 base, with 16 bases remaining between them. CDR1 SNHLY and CDR2 FYNNEI come from the germline V gene. CDR3: CASRGGFSGSYEQYF. The CDR3 DNA reads as TGTGCCAGCAGGGGCGGGTTTAGCGGTTCCTACGAGCAGTACTTC.

The CDR3 bases are TGTGCCAGCAGCCGTGGTGTGAGAAGGGGTTACGAGCAGTACTTC. As protein: CASSRGVRRGYEQYF. This chain links TRBV6-5 with TRBJ2-7; D is possibly TRBD1 (5 bases). Germline V gene lookup returns CDR1 MNHEY and CDR2 SVGAGI. The CDR3 totals 15 residues. Trimming left V 6 bases short and J 4 bases short, with 19 bases between.

This clonotype was recorded a few times. This sequence joins TRBV9 and TRBJ2-3; 15 bases fit TRBD2. The CDR3 totals 18 residues. Germline V gene data show CDR1 as SGDLS and CDR2 as YYNGEE. Trimming removed 4 bases from V and 4 bases from J; junction bases left unmatched: 10. CDR3 sequence reads: CASSHRLRTSGGADTQYF. CDR3 coding DNA: TGTGCCAGCAGCCACCGACTCAGGACTAGCGGGGGGGCAGATACGCAGTATTTT.

A few counts support this clonotype. V gene TRBV6-2 or TRBV6-3 combines with J gene TRBJ1-5, with D uncertain. CDR1 is MNHEY, CDR2 SVGEGT, per germline. Trimming removed 0 bases from V and 15 bases from J, with 12 bases in between. The length of the CDR3 is 12 residues. The CDR3 spells CASSYSEGLRHF. The CDR3 nucleotides read TGTGCCAGCAGTTACTCGGAGGGCCTCAGGCATTTT.

This clonotype has only one observation. The chain employs TRBV6-1 and TRBJ2-1; 13 positions match TRBD2. The CDR3 runs 15 residues. Germline assignment: CDR1 MNHNS and CDR2 SASEGT. With 5 bases clipped from V and 7 bases from J, the junction kept 5 bases outside the gene matches. The CDR3 sequence: CASSWTSGSGNEQFF. The CDR3 nucleotides are TGTGCCAGCAGTTGGACTAGCGGGAGTGGTAATGAGCAGTTCTTC.

In this sample, this clonotype turned up a few times. V is TRBV20-1 and J is TRBJ2-7, with D hard to call. This CDR3 region has 12 residues. Trimming left V 3 bases short and J 3 bases short, with 9 bases between. The V gene's germline CDR1 is DFQATT and CDR2 SNEGSKA (reference sequence). CDR3 sequence reads: CSASLRDYEQYF. CDR3 bases: TGCAGTGCTAGCCTAAGAGACTACGAGCAGTACTTC.